This T cell receptor (beta chain) was documented in a study of cytomegalovirus exposure and HLA in healthy donors. Notes on the study in general: The majority of TCR sequences were rare, yet some public TCRs appeared in many donors. Sequencing likely generated an artifact that appeared as a cluster of highly shared sequence variants.

The PCR used 60 Vbeta and 13 Jbeta primers. The method was immunoSEQ multiplex PCR; TCRdb's version includes in-frame clones alone and lacks a portion of them. The sample includes 75,000 to 95,000 clones, about 87% of them seen just once. The donors gave bone marrow, and they were healthy. Unrecorded immune exposure was likely among donors, who were nominally healthy when sampled. In the case of this clone: Its specificity is unknown.

The source material was PBMCs. The sequence came from a man between 18 and 29 years old in good health and CMV-seronegative.

CDR3 sequence reads: CASSTTGFGTEAFF. The DNA for the CDR3 is TGTGCCAGTAGTACTACAGGGTTTGGCACTGAAGCTTTCTTT. This rearrangement joins TRBV19 to TRBJ1-1, with a weak D call TRBD1 (6 bases). Trimming removed 4 bases at V and 4 bases at J, with 13 bases between. Germline V gene lookup returns CDR1 LNHDA and CDR2 SQIVND (reference sequence). The CDR3 sequence is 14 residues long.